This passage covers 18 T cell receptor beta chains from one sample sequenced in a study of blood T cell repertoires in COVID-19. The protocol was immunoSEQ multiplex PCR, while the TCRdb copy is restricted to in-frame clones and leaves out a portion. The sample yields around 370,000 clones, nearly 90% seen once. Source material: peripheral blood. The receptor source for this set is a young man with active or convalescent COVID-19.

The J gene is TRBJ2-1, the V gene TRBV7-2, with TRBD2 identical over 9 bases. This CDR3 has 17 amino acids. Germline V CDR1 and CDR2: SGHTA, FQGNSA. J gave up 6 bases and V 5 bases, and 14 bases lay outside the gene matches. The CDR3 region has the DNA TGTGCCAGCAGCCCAAACCCCCTAGCGGGAAGAATCAATGAGCAGTTCTTC. Translating it yields CASSPNPLAGRINEQFF.

The chain employs TRBV2 and TRBJ2-3, with 11 positions matching TRBD2. J gave up 8 bases and V 6 bases, and 13 bases lay outside the gene matches. CDR1 and CDR2 from the germline V gene are SNHLY and FYNNEI. CDR3 size: 16 residues. For the CDR3, the DNA is TGTGCCAGCAGGGGGGGACTAGCGGCAATTGCTACTACGCAGTATTTT. Its protein is CASRGGLAAIATTQYF.

The rearrangement joins TRBV27 to TRBJ2-7; 8 bases align to TRBD2. The CDR3 has 15 amino acids. The germline CDR1 and CDR2 sequences are MNHEY and SMNVEV (reference sequence). The J segment lost 5 bases and the V segment lost 7 bases, leaving 13 bases of the junction unmatched. CDR3 bases: TGTGCCAGCACGGGAGCGGGAGCAGGGGAGAACGAGCAGTACTTC. Translated, it gives CASTGAGAGENEQYF.

The chain couples TRBV7-9 to TRBJ1-2; TRBD1 is a possible D gene (6 bases). V was clipped by 6 bases and J by 6 bases, with 20 bases between them. The CDR3 contains 15 residues. CDR1 and CDR2 from the germline V gene are SEHNR and FQNEAQ (reference sequence). The CDR3 region has the DNA TGTGCCAGCAGTTCCGCGGGAGGGGGAAGAGATGGCTACACCTTC. As protein: CASSSAGGGRDGYTF.

V is TRBV28 and J is TRBJ2-1, with 8 nucleotides matching TRBD2. Germline V gene lookup returns CDR1 MDHEN and CDR2 SYDVKM. V shed 5 bases, J shed 3 bases, and the junction held 6 bases outside the gene matches. This CDR3 spans 15 amino acids. The CDR3 reads CASSESGSYYNEQFF. The CDR3 DNA sequence: TGTGCCAGCAGTGAGAGCGGGAGTTACTACAATGAGCAGTTCTTC.

The chain recombines TRBV28 with TRBJ1-1, with 9 bases fitting TRBD1. CDR1 MDHEN and CDR2 SYDVKM come from the germline V gene. The V segment lost 9 bases and the J segment 5 bases; nucleotides outside the gene matches: 4. The CDR3 is 12 amino acids. This CDR3 reads CASRTGVTEAFF. Here the CDR3 DNA reads TGTGCCAGTAGGACAGGGGTAACTGAAGCTTTCTTT.

The chain has TRBV5-5 and TRBJ1-6, with TRBD1 identical over 10 bases. Germline assignment: CDR1 SGHKS and CDR2 YYEKEE (reference sequence). V lost 7 bases, J lost 11 bases, and 9 bases stayed unmatched. The CDR3 is 14 amino acids. The CDR3: CASGSPDRGTPLHF. In DNA, the CDR3 is TGTGCCAGCGGCTCCCCGGACAGGGGGACACCCCTCCACTTT.

The chain recombines TRBV19 with TRBJ1-4, with D unresolved. In germline, CDR1 is LNHDA, CDR2 SQIVND (reference sequence). Trimming pared 6 bases from V and 4 bases from J, leaving 3 bases between. This CDR3 is 11 amino acids long. The CDR3 loop reads CASRRNEKLFF. The CDR3 nucleotides read TGTGCCAGTAGGCGTAATGAAAAACTGTTTTTT.

The chain has TRBV5-4 and TRBJ2-1; 10 bases agree with TRBD2. Germline V lookup: CDR1 SGHNT, CDR2 YYREEE (reference sequence). V lost 1 base to trimming and J lost 9 bases; unmatched junction nucleotides: 10. This CDR3 region has 16 residues. DNA of the CDR3: TGTGCCAGCAGCTTGATTAGTCCAGCGGGAGGGAGTGAGCAGTTCTTC. Encoded protein: CASSLISPAGGSEQFF.

The chain couples TRBV30 to TRBJ1-5; tentatively, D is TRBD1 (6 bases). Deletions cut 0 bases from V and 3 bases from J, with 12 bases between. The germline gives CDR1 GTSNPN, CDR2 SVGIG (reference sequence). The CDR3 totals 15 residues. CDR3 protein: CAWSVQGIVNQPQHF. The CDR3 DNA reads TGTGCCTGGAGTGTACAGGGAATAGTCAATCAGCCCCAGCATTTT.

CDR3 sequence: CASSQDIRGQDYGYTF. CDR3 bases: TGCGCCAGCAGCCAAGATATTAGGGGGCAGGACTATGGCTACACCTTC. The chain combines TRBV4-3 with TRBJ1-2; 7 bases map to TRBD1. The CDR3 has 16 amino acids. The germline CDR1 and CDR2 sequences are LGHNA and YSLEER. Trimming removed 0 bases from V and 3 bases from J; junction bases left unmatched: 7.

The CDR3 loop reads CASSQDRGRASRDTEAFF. CDR3 DNA sequence: TGCGCCAGCAGCCAAGATCGGGGGAGGGCCAGTCGGGACACTGAAGCTTTCTTT. The chain couples TRBV4-3 to TRBJ1-1; D perhaps matches TRBD1 (5 bases). This CDR3 comprises 18 residues. The V end lost 0 bases, the J end lost 3 bases, and 20 bases lay between the germline ends. Germline CDR1 and CDR2: LGHNA and YSLEER.

The chain employs TRBV27 and TRBJ1-5; D perhaps matches TRBD1 (6 bases). Germline CDR1 is MNHEY and CDR2 is SMNVEV (reference sequence). Deletions cut 5 bases from V and 3 bases from J, with 11 bases between. CDR3 length equals 14 residues. CDR3: CASSPQGLNQPQHF. CDR3 DNA: TGTGCCAGCAGTCCTCAGGGGCTCAATCAGCCCCAGCATTTT.

The rearrangement links TRBV2 to TRBJ1-1; tentative D call: TRBD1 (5 bases). The germline CDR1 and CDR2 sequences are SNHLY and FYNNEI. The length of the CDR3 is 13 residues. V was trimmed by 9 bases and J by 2 bases, leaving 13 bases between them. CDR3 nucleotides: TGTGCCAGTTGGACATTTGGAAACACTGAAGCTTTCTTT. Amino acids: CASWTFGNTEAFF.

This clone was recorded only once. The rearrangement links TRBV6-5 to TRBJ2-7; TRBD2 might be the D (6 bases). The CDR3 covers 13 residues. CDR1 MNHEY and CDR2 SVGAGI come from the germline V gene. V gave up 8 bases and J gave up 0 bases, with 11 bases separating them. CDR3: CASQAGTSYEQYF. The CDR3 DNA reads TGTGCCAGCCAGGCGGGAACCTCCTACGAGCAGTACTTC.

This clone was seen just once. The junction differs from germline at one of its ends, possibly a read error. The V gene is TRBV5-1, the J gene TRBJ2-6, with a tentative D call TRBD1 (5 bases). CDR3 length equals 18 residues. Germline assignment: CDR1 SGHRS and CDR2 YFSETQ. For the CDR3, the DNA is TGCGCCAGCAGCTTGGCCCCCTCCGGGCTGGCTGGGGCCAACGTGCTGACTTTC. Protein product: CASSLAPSGLAGANVLTF.

There are a few counts of this clone. In DNA, the CDR3 is TGTGCCAGCAGCTTGGATTCTAGCGGACTAGGCACAGATACGCAGTATTTT. This translates into CASSLDSSGLGTDTQYF. This rearrangement joins TRBV5-4 to TRBJ2-3, with TRBD2 identical over 7 bases. The CDR3 has 17 amino acids. V lost 0 bases to trimming and J lost 1 base; unmatched junction nucleotides: 8. CDR1 and CDR2 (germline): SGHNT, YYREEE (reference sequence).

CDR3 bases: TGTGCCAGCAGCGTTGGGAGGACAGGGTCCGGAAACACCATATATTTT. It translates to CASSVGRTGSGNTIYF. V and J are TRBV9 and TRBJ1-3; 8 bases are shared with TRBD1. The V segment lost 2 bases and the J segment 4 bases; nucleotides outside the gene matches: 8. Germline CDR1 and CDR2: SGDLS and YYNGEE. The CDR3 loop spans 16 amino acids.